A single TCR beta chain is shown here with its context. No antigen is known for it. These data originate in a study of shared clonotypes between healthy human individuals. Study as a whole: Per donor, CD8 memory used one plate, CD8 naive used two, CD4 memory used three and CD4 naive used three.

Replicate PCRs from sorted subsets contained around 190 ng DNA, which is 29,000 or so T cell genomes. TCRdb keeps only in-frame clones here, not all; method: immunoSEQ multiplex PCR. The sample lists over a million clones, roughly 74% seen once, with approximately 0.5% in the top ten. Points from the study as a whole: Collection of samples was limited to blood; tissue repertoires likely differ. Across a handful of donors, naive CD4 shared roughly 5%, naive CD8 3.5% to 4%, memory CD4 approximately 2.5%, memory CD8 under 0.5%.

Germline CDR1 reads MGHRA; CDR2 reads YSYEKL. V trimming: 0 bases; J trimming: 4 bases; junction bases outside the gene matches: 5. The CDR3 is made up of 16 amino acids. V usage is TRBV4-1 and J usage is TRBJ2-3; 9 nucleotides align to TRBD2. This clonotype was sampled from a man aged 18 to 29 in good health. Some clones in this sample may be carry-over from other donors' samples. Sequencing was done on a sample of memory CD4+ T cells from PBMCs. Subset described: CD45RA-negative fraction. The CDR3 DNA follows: TGCGCCAGCAGCCAAGAATGGCCTAGCGGGGCAGATACGCAGTATTTT. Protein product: CASSQEWPSGADTQYF.